This T cell receptor (beta chain) was retrieved from a study of identical twins. The study, taken as a whole, reports: Clonotypes of the beta chain that were abundant in cord blood carried fewer insertions (memory repertoires showed none).

This clonotype came up once. Antigen unknown. This CDR3 contains 10 residues. The germline gives CDR1 DFQATT, CDR2 SNEGSKA (reference sequence). V lost 3 bases and J lost 12, with 12 bases in between. TCRdb reprocessed the 5' RACE reads via MiXCR and lists one record per CDR3 protein. The data hold roughly 690,000 distinct CDR3 sequences, with 20% to 25% observed a single time. Separately, the same data were catalogued under a study of T cells expressing NK-cell markers. Per that paper: In six donors, dominant NKG2C+ clonotypes were roughly 1.0-7.0% of CD8+ T cells.

The TCR comes from a woman aged 18-29 years in good health. The sample taken for sequencing was PBMCs. The gene calls are TRBV20-1 and TRBJ2-7; D call uncertain. The CDR3: CSASRSDPYF. The CDR3 DNA reads TGCAGTGCTAGTCGATCGGACCCGTACTTC.